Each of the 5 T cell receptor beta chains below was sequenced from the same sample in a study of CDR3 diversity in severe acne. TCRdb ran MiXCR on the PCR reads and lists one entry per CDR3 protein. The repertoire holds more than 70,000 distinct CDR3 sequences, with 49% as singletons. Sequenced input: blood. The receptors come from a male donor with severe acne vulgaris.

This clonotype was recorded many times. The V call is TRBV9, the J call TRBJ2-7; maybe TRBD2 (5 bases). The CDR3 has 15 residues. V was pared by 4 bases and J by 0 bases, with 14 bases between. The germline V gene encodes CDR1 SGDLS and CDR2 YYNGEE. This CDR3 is CASSPSGSDSYEQYF. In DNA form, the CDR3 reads TGTGCCAGCAGCCCATCGGGATCAGACTCCTACGAGCAGTACTTC.

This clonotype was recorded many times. This CDR3 is CASGQAGGTFF. In nucleotides, the CDR3 is TGTGCCAGCGGCCAGGCCGGCGGAACTTTCTTT. The chain carries TRBV28 and TRBJ1-1, with no clear D. CDR1 is MDHEN and CDR2 is SYDVKM in the germline V gene. Trimming shortened V by 8 bases and J by 12 bases, and 16 bases separated the two germline ends. The CDR3 is 11 residues long. Combining the CDR3 with reference TRBV28 and TRBJ1-1 gives the whole variable domain DVKVTQSSRYLVKRTGEKVFLECVQDMDHENMFWYRQDPGLGLRLIYFSYDVKMKEKGDIPEGYSVSREKKERFSLILESASTNQTSMYLCASGQAGGTFFGQGTRLTVV.

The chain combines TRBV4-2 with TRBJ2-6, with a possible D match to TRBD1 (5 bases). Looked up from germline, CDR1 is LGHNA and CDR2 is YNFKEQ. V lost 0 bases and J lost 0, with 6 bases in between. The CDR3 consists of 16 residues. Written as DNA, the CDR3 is TGTGCCAGCAGCCAAGATGGACACTCTGGGGCCAACGTCCTGACTTTC. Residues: CASSQDGHSGANVLTF.

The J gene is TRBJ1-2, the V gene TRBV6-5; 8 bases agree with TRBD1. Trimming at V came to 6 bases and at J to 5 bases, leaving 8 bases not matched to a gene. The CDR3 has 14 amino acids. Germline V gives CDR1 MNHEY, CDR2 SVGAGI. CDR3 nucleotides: TGTGCCAGCAGCCCGACAGGGGTAGGGTATGGCTACACCTTC. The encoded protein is CASSPTGVGYGYTF.

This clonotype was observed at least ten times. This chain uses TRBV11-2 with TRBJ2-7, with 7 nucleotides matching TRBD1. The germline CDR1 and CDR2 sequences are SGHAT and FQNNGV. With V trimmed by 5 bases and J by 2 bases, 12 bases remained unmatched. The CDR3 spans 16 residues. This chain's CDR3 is CASSPWATGFPYEQYF. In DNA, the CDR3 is TGTGCCAGCAGCCCTTGGGCGACAGGGTTCCCCTACGAGCAGTACTTC.